This T cell receptor beta chain was obtained from a study of blood T cell repertoires in COVID-19. V lost 2 bases, J lost 7 bases, and 8 bases lay in between. The CDR3 is 12 amino acids. Germline V CDR1 and CDR2: SGHNT, YENEEA. Libraries were prepared by immunoSEQ multiplex PCR; TCRdb keeps only in-frame clonotypes and omits some of them. The sample records 40,000 or so clones, about 89% being singletons. This clonotype was obtained from a woman in her twenties or thirties in a cohort sampled during active COVID-19. The chain uses TRBV11-3 and TRBJ2-5; D not certain. Sequencing input: peripheral blood. This CDR3 is CASSLSVGTQYF. CDR3 nucleotides: TGTGCCAGCAGCTTATCTGTCGGGACCCAGTACTTC.